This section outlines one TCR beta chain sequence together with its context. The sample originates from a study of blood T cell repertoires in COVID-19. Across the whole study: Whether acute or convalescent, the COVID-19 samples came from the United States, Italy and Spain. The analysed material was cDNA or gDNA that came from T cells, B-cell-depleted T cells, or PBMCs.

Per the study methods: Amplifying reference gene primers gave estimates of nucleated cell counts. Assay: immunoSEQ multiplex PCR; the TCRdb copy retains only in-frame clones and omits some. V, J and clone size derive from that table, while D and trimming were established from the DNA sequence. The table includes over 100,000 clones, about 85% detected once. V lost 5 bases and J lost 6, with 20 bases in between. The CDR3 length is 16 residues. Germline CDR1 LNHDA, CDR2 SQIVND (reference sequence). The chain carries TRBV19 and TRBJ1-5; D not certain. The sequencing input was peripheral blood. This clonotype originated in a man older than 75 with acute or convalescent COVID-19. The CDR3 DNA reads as TGTGCCAGTAGTCCGCCAGGACGGGGAGATAGTCAGCCCCAGCATTTT. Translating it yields CASSPPGRGDSQPQHF.